This section outlines one TCR beta chain sequence together with its context. The data derive from a study of blood T cell repertoires in COVID-19. Study-level background: The United States, Italy and Spain were the sources of the acute and convalescent COVID-19 samples. The cDNA or gDNA used as material had been derived from T cells, B-cell-depleted T cells, or PBMCs.

In the study's own analysis: Amplified reference gene primers provided the basis for estimating nucleated cell counts. The assay was immunoSEQ multiplex PCR, and TCRdb's table has in-frame clones only and misses some. The V and J calls and clone size are taken from that table; D and trimming were inferred from the DNA. The table records tens of thousands of clones, more than 90% of them present only once. The CDR3 has 16 residues. Germline values: CDR1 MDHEN, CDR2 SYDVKM. The V end lost 4 bases, the J end lost 0 bases, and 15 bases lay between the germline ends. This receptor was taken from a human donor in a cohort sampled during active COVID-19. The V and J genes are TRBV28 and TRBJ1-1; perhaps TRBD1 as D (5 bases). Sample: peripheral blood. CDR3 loop: CASSSVAGRVNTEAFF. DNA of the CDR3: TGTGCCAGCAGTTCCGTCGCCGGCAGGGTGAACACTGAAGCTTTCTTT.